These T cell receptor beta chains were read from a single sample in a study of blood T cells in healthy people across ages. MiXCR, applied by TCRdb to the 5' RACE reads, yields one record per CDR3 protein. The sample holds approximately 490,000 distinct CDR3 sequences, around 24% seen once. These same records also appear under a second study, on T cells of mothers and their children.

Input material: blood. The receptors come from a boy under 18 in good health. Both conserved end residues are part of each CDR3. D genes are given only for firm matches. A clone size is listed for some rows: how often the clone was seen (once, few, many), or a class if it is expanded.

J,V,size,D,DNA,CDR3
TRBJ2-1,TRBV4-2,.,.,TGTGCCAGCAGCCAAGATTGGGGGAGCCCTATAGTTGAGCAGTTCTTC,CASSQDWGSPIVEQFF
TRBJ2-1,TRBV29-1,few,TRBD2,TGCAGCGTTGAATCTGGCGGGGGAGGCTCCTACAATGAGCAGTTCTTC,CSVESGGGGSYNEQFF
TRBJ1-2,TRBV13,few,.,TGTGCCAGCAGCCCCCTGCCCCACAGGGCTGCCTATGGCTACACCTTC,CASSPLPHRAAYGYTF
TRBJ1-2,TRBV27,.,.,TGTGCCAGCAGTTTAACGGCAGGGGACTATGGCTACACCTTC,CASSLTAGDYGYTF
TRBJ1-2,TRBV29-1,few,TRBD1,TGCAGCGGGACAGGGAACTATGGCTACACCTTC,CSGTGNYGYTF
TRBJ1-6,TRBV7-9,many,TRBD1,TGTGCCAGCAAGGGGGCGAGATCACCCCTCCACTTT,CASKGARSPLHF
TRBJ2-1,TRBV6-4,.,.,TGTGCCAGCAGTGACCCAAAGCGTTTCTCCTACAATGAGCAGTTCTTC,CASSDPKRFSYNEQFF
TRBJ2-5,TRBV29-1,many,.,TGCAGCGTTGGGGCAGGGATAGAGACCCAGTACTTC,CSVGAGIETQYF
TRBJ2-5,TRBV12-3/TRBV12-4,few,.,TGTGCCAGCAGTTTGCGAGGGACGGTTAATTACCAAGAGACCCAGTACTTC,CASSLRGTVNYQETQYF
TRBJ1-2,TRBV12-3/TRBV12-4,few,.,TGTGCCAGCAGCCCCTGGGTGGGGGGCTATGGCTACACCTTC,CASSPWVGGYGYTF
TRBJ2-1,TRBV28,few,TRBD2,TGTGCCAGCAGCGATATAGCGGGAGATCTCTTCAATGAGCAGTTCTTC,CASSDIAGDLFNEQFF
TRBJ1-6,TRBV28,.,.,TGTGCCAGCAGTCCGACGGGGGCGGATCATTCACCCCTCCACTTT,CASSPTGADHSPLHF
TRBJ2-3,TRBV4-1,.,.,TGCGCCAGCAGCCAAGTCTTCGGGACGCAGTATTTT,CASSQVFGTQYF
TRBJ2-2,TRBV10-3,few,TRBD1,TGTGCCATCAGTGGGACAGGGGACAACACCGGGGAGCTGTTTTTT,CAISGTGDNTGELFF
TRBJ1-6,TRBV10-3,few,.,TGTGCCATCAGTGAGGCTGAAGTTCCGCAGGGGAATTCACCCCTCCACTTT,CAISEAEVPQGNSPLHF
TRBJ2-5,TRBV6-2/TRBV6-3,many,.,TGTGCCAGCAGTCCCGGGACTCCGGGGGAGACCCAGTACTTC,CASSPGTPGETQYF
TRBJ2-1,TRBV29-1,many,.,TGCAGCGTTGTTCTCGGCTCCTACAATGAGCAGTTCTTC,CSVVLGSYNEQFF
TRBJ1-6,TRBV7-9,.,.,TGTGCCAGCAGCTTCCCGGGATCACCCCTCCACTTT,CASSFPGSPLHF
TRBJ2-1,TRBV20-1,.,.,TGCAGTGCTACGGACCCGGACTACTACAATGAGCAGTTCTTC,CSATDPDYYNEQFF
TRBJ2-7,TRBV7-2,.,TRBD2,TGTGCCAGCAGCGCTCGGACTAGCGGCTACGAGCAGTACTTC,CASSARTSGYEQYF
TRBJ1-1,TRBV4-3,.,.,TGCGCCAGCAGCCAAGATCGGGCAGACGAGGGCACTGAAGCTTTCTTT,CASSQDRADEGTEAFF
TRBJ2-5,TRBV19,few,TRBD1,TGTGCCAGTTCTAACTCCGGACAGGGGGAAGAGACCCAGTACTTC,CASSNSGQGEETQYF
TRBJ2-3,TRBV5-1,.,.,TGCGCCAGCAGCTTATTAGGGGCAGATACGCAGTATTTT,CASSLLGADTQYF
TRBJ2-5,TRBV7-9,.,.,TGTGCCAGCAGCCACGGGGAGGTTGGCAAGTTCTTC,CASSHGEVGKFF
TRBJ2-3,TRBV27,few,.,TGTGCCAGCAGTGTCGGCGGCGCCCCCACAGATACGCAGTATTTT,CASSVGGAPTDTQYF
TRBJ2-5,TRBV9,.,TRBD2,TGTGCCAGCAGCGTAGGACTAGCGGGGGCTCCGTACTTC,CASSVGLAGAPYF
TRBJ2-7,TRBV5-1,.,.,TGCGCCAGCAGCGGGACTACAGGGGTGGGCTCCTACGAGCAGTACTTC,CASSGTTGVGSYEQYF
TRBJ2-1,TRBV7-2,.,TRBD2,TGTGCCAGCAGCTTATGGCTCCCTGCGGTAGCGGGGGACAATGAGCAGTTCTTC,CASSLWLPAVAGDNEQFF
TRBJ2-4,TRBV10-3,.,.,TGTGCCATCAGTGCGGAAGATTTAGCCAAAAACATTCAGTACTTC,CAISAEDLAKNIQYF
TRBJ2-7,TRBV6-2/TRBV6-3,few,.,TGTGCCAGCAGTTACTCGGTGTTTGGCGAGCAGTACTTC,CASSYSVFGEQYF
TRBJ2-7,TRBV20-1,.,.,TGCAGCGCCCCTGGGCCTCTGGAGGCCTACGAGCAGTACTTC,CSAPGPLEAYEQYF
TRBJ2-1,TRBV7-9,few,.,TGTGCCAGCAGCTTGCTTAGTCAACCGCGCTCCTACAATGAGCAGTTCTTC,CASSLLSQPRSYNEQFF
TRBJ2-7,TRBV7-2,many,.,TGTGCCAGCAGCGTCGACAGGATTAGCGAGCAGTACTTC,CASSVDRISEQYF
TRBJ1-5,TRBV28,.,.,TGTGCCAGCCAAACAGGACCCAATCAGCCCCAGCATTTT,CASQTGPNQPQHF
TRBJ2-5,TRBV7-8,.,.,TGTGCCAGCAGCACTAGAGTGGGACAAGAGACCCAGTACTTC,CASSTRVGQETQYF
TRBJ2-7,TRBV4-3,.,.,TGCGCCAGCAGCCAAGAAGGCTCCCCCTACGAGCAGTACTTC,CASSQEGSPYEQYF
TRBJ1-1,TRBV27,.,.,TGTGCCAGCAGACTAACAGGGAGCACTGAAGCTTTCTTT,CASRLTGSTEAFF
TRBJ1-2,TRBV10-3,.,TRBD1,TGTGCCATCAGTGATGGGACAGGGAAAAATGGCTACACCTTC,CAISDGTGKNGYTF
TRBJ1-5,TRBV20-1,.,.,TGCAGTGCTAGCCCGGGGGGGCCCCAGCATTTT,CSASPGGPQHF
TRBJ1-2,TRBV12-3/TRBV12-4,once,.,TGTGCCAGCAGTTTCTGGGGTTCCTATGGCTACACCTTC,CASSFWGSYGYTF
TRBJ2-7,TRBV9,.,TRBD1,TGTGCCAGCAGCCCCCTATCGGACAGGCTAGTCTACGAGCAGTACTTC,CASSPLSDRLVYEQYF
TRBJ2-7,TRBV20-1,.,.,TGCAGTGCTAGAGAGGGTGACAGGTCGACCTACGAGCAGTACTTC,CSAREGDRSTYEQYF
TRBJ2-5,TRBV11-2,few,.,TGTGCCAGCAGCTTAGGAGACTGGGAGACCCAGTACTTC,CASSLGDWETQYF
TRBJ2-7,TRBV3-1,.,TRBD2,TGTGCCAGCAGCCATGTATTTAGCGGGGGCGACTACGAGCAGTACTTC,CASSHVFSGGDYEQYF
TRBJ1-5,TRBV4-1,few,.,TGCGCCAGCAGCGAAAGTGGGACGAGCAATCAGCCCCAGCATTTT,CASSESGTSNQPQHF
TRBJ1-2,TRBV7-9,.,TRBD1,TGTGCCAGCAGCCCACAGACAGGGAACTATGGCTACACCTTC,CASSPQTGNYGYTF
TRBJ2-3,TRBV7-2,few,TRBD2,TGTGCCAGCAGCTCGAGCGGGAGTAACACAGATACGCAGTATTTT,CASSSSGSNTDTQYF